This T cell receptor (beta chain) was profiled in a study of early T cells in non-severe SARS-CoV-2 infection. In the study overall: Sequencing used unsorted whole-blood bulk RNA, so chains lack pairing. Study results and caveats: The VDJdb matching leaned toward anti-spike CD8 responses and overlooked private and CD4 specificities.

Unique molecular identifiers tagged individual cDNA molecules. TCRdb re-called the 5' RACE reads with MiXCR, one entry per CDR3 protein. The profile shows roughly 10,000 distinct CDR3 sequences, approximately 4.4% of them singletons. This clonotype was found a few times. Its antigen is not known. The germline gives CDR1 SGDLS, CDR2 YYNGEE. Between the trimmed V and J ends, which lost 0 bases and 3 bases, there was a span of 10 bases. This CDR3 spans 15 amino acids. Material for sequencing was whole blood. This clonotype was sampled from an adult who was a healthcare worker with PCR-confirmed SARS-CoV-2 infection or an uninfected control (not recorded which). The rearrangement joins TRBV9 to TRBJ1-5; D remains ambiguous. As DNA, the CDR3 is TGTGCCAGCAGCGTAGCCGCGGGCGACAATCAGCCCCAGCATTTT. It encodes CASSVAAGDNQPQHF.